A selection of T cell receptor beta chains follows, all from one sample in a study of blood T cell repertoires in COVID-19. Assay: immunoSEQ multiplex PCR; the TCRdb copy retains only in-frame clones and omits some. Of about 140,000 clones in the sample, approximately 80% were seen once. The sample was peripheral blood. These receptors were obtained from a woman older than 75 in a cohort sampled during active or convalescent COVID-19. CDR3s include the opening cysteine and the closing phenylalanine or tryptophan. A D gene is named only where the DNA matches it firmly.

cdr3_length j_call v_call d_call cdr3_nt cdr3_aa
14 TRBJ1-1 TRBV28 . TGTGCCAGCACCTTATACTATACGAACACTGAAGCTTTCTTT CASTLYYTNTEAFF
16 TRBJ2-1 TRBV18 . TGTGCCAGCTCACCACCGATAGGACTTCTGTACAATGAGCAGTTCTTC CASSPPIGLLYNEQFF
13 TRBJ1-5 TRBV3-1/TRBV3-2 TRBD1 TGTGCCAGCGCCCGACAGGGATTGCAGCCCCAGCATTTT CASARQGLQPQHF
13 TRBJ2-2 TRBV7-3 . TGTGCCAGCAGCTTACGGGTAACCGGGGAGCTGTTTTTT CASSLRVTGELFF
15 TRBJ1-2 TRBV19 . TGTGCCAGCACGGACAGAGACTTTTTTAACTATGGCTACACCTTC CASTDRDFFNYGYTF
16 TRBJ2-3 TRBV7-6 TRBD2 TGTGCCAGCAGCGTGCGGGGGGTCGCTAGCACAGATACGCAGTATTTT CASSVRGVASTDTQYF
17 TRBJ1-1 TRBV18 TRBD1 TGTGCCAGCTCACCGGGAACCGGACAGGGATGGAACACTGAAGCTTTCTTT CASSPGTGQGWNTEAFF
15 TRBJ1-6 TRBV5-1 . TGCGCCAGCAGCTTGGCCGACTTCCAGGGTTCACCCCTCCACTTT CASSLADFQGSPLHF
17 TRBJ1-3 TRBV18 TRBD1 TGTGCCAGCTCACTACGACTAGGGACAGGCTCTGGAAACACCATATATTTT CASSLRLGTGSGNTIYF
16 TRBJ1-3 TRBV7-2 . TGTGCCAGCAGCTTAGGCAGGGATGGCTCTGGAAACACCATATATTTT CASSLGRDGSGNTIYF
16 TRBJ2-5 TRBV7-9 TRBD2 TGTGCCAGCAGCCCCGGGACTAGCGGGGGGTTGGAGACCCAGTACTTC CASSPGTSGGLETQYF
16 TRBJ2-3 TRBV7-9 . TGTGCCAGCAGCTACACCTCGGGACTTAGCACAGATACGCAGTATTTT CASSYTSGLSTDTQYF
16 TRBJ1-2 TRBV5-6 . TGTGCCAGCAGCTTGAGAGCAGGGGCGAAGCTTGGGGGCTACACCTTC CASSLRAGAKLGGYTF
14 TRBJ2-1 TRBV24-1 . TGTGCCACCAGTGATCCGAATTTAGGCAGGGAGCAGTTCTTC CATSDPNLGREQFF
15 TRBJ2-7 TRBV7-8 . TGTGCCAGCAGGAGAAGGGCGGACTTTCCTTACGAGCAGTACTTC CASRRRADFPYEQYF
15 TRBJ2-2 TRBV2 TRBD2 TGTGCCAGCCGTTCCCTAGCGGGGCACACCGGGGAGCTGTTTTTT CASRSLAGHTGELFF
14 TRBJ1-1 TRBV19 TRBD1 TGTGCCAGTAGTGTAATAACAGGGGACACTGAAGCTTTCTTT CASSVITGDTEAFF
14 TRBJ2-5 TRBV5-1 . TGCGCCAGCAGCTTAAGGGGCATCCAAGAGACCCAGTACTTC CASSLRGIQETQYF
14 TRBJ2-7 TRBV5-1 . TGCGCCAGCAGCTCGAGAACAGGGAACTACGAGCAGTACTTC CASSSRTGNYEQYF
12 TRBJ2-5 TRBV6-5 TRBD2 TGTGCCGCCGGGGGGGCCGGAGAGACCCAGTACTTC CAAGGAGETQYF
15 TRBJ2-5 TRBV5-4 TRBD1 TGTGCCAGCAGCCCCGGGACAGTTGGGCGGGAGACCCAGTACTTC CASSPGTVGRETQYF
14 TRBJ2-3 TRBV3-1/TRBV3-2 TRBD2 TGTGCCAGCAGAGGACGGGGGGACACAGATACGCAGTATTTT CASRGRGDTDTQYF